Given below is one T cell receptor (beta chain) in context. Per the germline V gene, CDR1 is SGHRS and CDR2 is YFSETQ. V dropped 4 bases and J dropped 1; count of bases not matched to a gene: 8. The CDR3 consists of 16 residues. These data originate in a study of shared clonotypes between healthy human individuals. Each cell subset's genomic DNA was divided evenly among several immunoSEQ plates. Profiling relied on immunoSEQ multiplex PCR, and the TCRdb table lists in-frame clones only, not all of them. This table holds about 1.5 million clones, roughly 96% found once. The clonotype originates from a man aged 25 to 45 in good health. This sequence joins TRBV5-1 and TRBJ2-1, with 7 bases aligning to TRBD1. Sequenced input: naive CD4+ T cells sorted from blood. Subset described: CD45RA+ positively selected. The CDR3 protein is CASSESGTASYNEQFF. The CDR3 DNA reads as TGCGCCAGCAGCGAATCCGGGACAGCGTCCTACAATGAGCAGTTCTTC.